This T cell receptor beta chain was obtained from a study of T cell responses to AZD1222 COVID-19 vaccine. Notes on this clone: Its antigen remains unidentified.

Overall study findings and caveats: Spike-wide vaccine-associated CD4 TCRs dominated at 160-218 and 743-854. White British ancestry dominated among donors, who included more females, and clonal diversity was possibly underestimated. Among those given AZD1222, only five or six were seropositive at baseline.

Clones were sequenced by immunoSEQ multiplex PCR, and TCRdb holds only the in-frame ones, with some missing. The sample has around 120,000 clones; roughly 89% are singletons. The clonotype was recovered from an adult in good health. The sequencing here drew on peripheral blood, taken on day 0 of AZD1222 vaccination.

DNA of the CDR3: TGTGCCCCGTCCGACAGGGGGCGAGGTGAAAAACTGTTTTTT. Its translation: CAPSDRGRGEKLFF. The chain links TRBV10-3 to TRBJ1-4; 10 bases align to TRBD1. This CDR3 is 14 amino acids long. V dropped 11 bases and J dropped 7; count of bases not matched to a gene: 10. Germline CDR1 and CDR2: ENHRY and SYGVKD.